These T cell receptor beta chains were read from a single sample in a study of cytotoxic CD8 clonotypes in ibrutinib-treated CLL. Libraries were prepared by immunoSEQ multiplex PCR; TCRdb keeps only in-frame clonotypes and omits some of them. Among approximately 200,000 clones listed, about 72% were seen once. Source: PBMCs, taken after 24 months of ibrutinib treatment. The receptors derive from a human donor with chronic lymphocytic leukemia. The CDR3 runs from the conserved cysteine through the conserved F or W. Only some rows state a clone size, as once, few, many or a class for expanded clones.

cdr3_aa: CASSLSGGGQFF
clone_size: once
cdr3_length: 12
v_call: TRBV7-2

cdr3_aa: CASSLLAGGQTQYF
clone_size: few
cdr3_length: 14
v_call: TRBV14

cdr3_aa: CASSVAGGDTEAFF
clone_size: once
cdr3_length: 14
v_call: TRBV9

cdr3_aa: CASSPRPRGGTGELFF
clone_size: .
cdr3_length: 16
v_call: TRBV7-6

cdr3_aa: CASSQEIRASRQTIANYGYTF
clone_size: .
cdr3_length: 21
v_call: TRBV4-2

cdr3_aa: CASSGREARYEQFF
clone_size: .
cdr3_length: 14
v_call: TRBV27

cdr3_aa: CASSFFAGIFQPQHF
clone_size: once
cdr3_length: 15
v_call: TRBV28

cdr3_aa: CASSGATKEDYEQYF
clone_size: few
cdr3_length: 15
v_call: TRBV19

cdr3_aa: CASRRGDTNTEAFF
clone_size: .
cdr3_length: 14
v_call: TRBV5-1

cdr3_aa: CASSLVWGQSTDTQYF
clone_size: .
cdr3_length: 16
v_call: TRBV5-6

cdr3_aa: CAWSAVYGYTF
clone_size: .
cdr3_length: 11
v_call: TRBV30

cdr3_aa: CASSHGLAGALNEQFF
clone_size: .
cdr3_length: 16
v_call: TRBV4-3

cdr3_aa: CATRGDGYTF
clone_size: few
cdr3_length: 10
v_call: TRBV7-8

cdr3_aa: CARSTSGRLDTQYF
clone_size: .
cdr3_length: 14
v_call: TRBV6-5

cdr3_aa: CASSAPLAAVDTGELFF
clone_size: .
cdr3_length: 17
v_call: TRBV9

cdr3_aa: CASSLGRNNEQFF
clone_size: .
cdr3_length: 13
v_call: TRBV11-2

cdr3_aa: CASSRGVAGAGEQYF
clone_size: few
cdr3_length: 15
v_call: TRBV4-1

cdr3_aa: CAISESIGSGNEQFF
clone_size: .
cdr3_length: 15
v_call: TRBV10-3

cdr3_aa: CASSPRGDSNQPQHF
clone_size: .
cdr3_length: 15
v_call: TRBV18

cdr3_aa: CSVEVSGANVLTF
clone_size: .
cdr3_length: 13
v_call: TRBV29-1

cdr3_aa: CASSESGTLSYNEQFF
clone_size: .
cdr3_length: 16
v_call: TRBV10-1

cdr3_aa: CASSLTGQIYEQYF
clone_size: .
cdr3_length: 14
v_call: TRBV7-9

cdr3_aa: CASSPGASLSYEQYF
clone_size: .
cdr3_length: 15
v_call: TRBV7-3

cdr3_aa: CASSQDKIGGRGREKLFF
clone_size: .
cdr3_length: 18
v_call: TRBV4-3

cdr3_aa: CASSLTSHNTGELFF
clone_size: few
cdr3_length: 15
v_call: TRBV5-4

cdr3_aa: CASSIPGQWQPQHF
clone_size: .
cdr3_length: 14
v_call: TRBV7-8

cdr3_aa: CASSQDSNYGYTF
clone_size: .
cdr3_length: 13
v_call: TRBV6-5

cdr3_aa: CASSLEDTIYF
clone_size: .
cdr3_length: 11
v_call: TRBV28

cdr3_aa: CASSYRTWAETQYF
clone_size: .
cdr3_length: 14
v_call: TRBV6-5

cdr3_aa: CASTAGRRRGWAF
clone_size: .
cdr3_length: 13
v_call: TRBV28

cdr3_aa: CASSSAGLDTQYF
clone_size: .
cdr3_length: 13
v_call: TRBV7-3

cdr3_aa: CASSTGTSGSIYNEQFF
clone_size: .
cdr3_length: 17
v_call: TRBV5-1

cdr3_aa: CASSTYPFNYGYTF
clone_size: .
cdr3_length: 14
v_call: TRBV14

cdr3_aa: CASSLGKHTQYF
clone_size: .
cdr3_length: 12
v_call: TRBV28

cdr3_aa: CASSPPGRVPTYEQYF
clone_size: .
cdr3_length: 16
v_call: TRBV13

cdr3_aa: CASSFNDGTDTQYF
clone_size: .
cdr3_length: 14
v_call: TRBV5-1

cdr3_aa: CASSQPGTGGNQPQHF
clone_size: .
cdr3_length: 16
v_call: TRBV4-2

cdr3_aa: CASSLYLGGITEAFF
clone_size: many
cdr3_length: 15
v_call: TRBV5-6

cdr3_aa: CATSRGTYSYEQYF
clone_size: .
cdr3_length: 14
v_call: TRBV15

cdr3_aa: CASSQLLDRDYEQYF
clone_size: .
cdr3_length: 15
v_call: TRBV4-2

cdr3_aa: CASSLTSGREETQYF
clone_size: few
cdr3_length: 15
v_call: TRBV5-4

cdr3_aa: CATRAGDPGELFF
clone_size: few
cdr3_length: 13
v_call: TRBV5-1

cdr3_aa: CASSEGGSQHF
clone_size: .
cdr3_length: 11
v_call: TRBV11-2

cdr3_aa: CASSFPGTGPYGYTF
clone_size: many
cdr3_length: 15
v_call: TRBV6-5

cdr3_aa: CASSLAGQGVHPYEQYF
clone_size: .
cdr3_length: 17
v_call: TRBV5-1

cdr3_aa: CASSLRDGSYNEQFF
clone_size: .
cdr3_length: 15
v_call: TRBV4-1

cdr3_aa: CASSPDRQETQYF
clone_size: .
cdr3_length: 13
v_call: TRBV27

cdr3_aa: CASSPQNDGNSAQHF
clone_size: .
cdr3_length: 15
v_call: TRBV7-9

cdr3_aa: CATSRGGQASGNTIYF
clone_size: .
cdr3_length: 16
v_call: TRBV15

cdr3_aa: CASSPLAPNTEAFF
clone_size: .
cdr3_length: 14
v_call: TRBV7-8

cdr3_aa: CASSTMDYEQYF
clone_size: once
cdr3_length: 12
v_call: TRBV7-9

cdr3_aa: CASSLEGPPLGEQYF
clone_size: few
cdr3_length: 15
v_call: TRBV7-2

cdr3_aa: CASSFAQLQETQYF
clone_size: .
cdr3_length: 14
v_call: TRBV5-1